This TCR beta chain stems from a study of tumor-infiltrating lymphocytes in primary liver carcinoma. Across the whole study: The patients presented with primary liver carcinoma, which was managed through surgical resection.

Study conclusions and caveats: Tumor specimens were characterized by a significantly higher top-250-clone fraction than blood (p = 0.039). In tumor-adjacent and tumor-blood pairs, overlap was lower than in tumor region pairs.

Points on this clonotype: Its antigen is unidentified. At one end, the junction sequence differs from germline, possibly due to a read error.

Reverse transcription of 450 to 500 ng total RNA with a constant-region primer produced TCR beta cDNA. Three nested multiplex PCR rounds of slightly modified ARM-PCR generated TCR beta libraries. The first two PCR rounds used TRBV1-TRBV30 forward primers with a C-beta reverse primer, 10 cycles each. One entry per CDR3 protein, called by TCRdb with MiXCR from the multiplex PCR reads. The sample records 300,000 to 350,000 distinct CDR3 sequences, 65% being singletons. The germline gives CDR1 SGHDN, CDR2 FVKESK. This CDR3 has 13 amino acids. Blood RNA originated from unsorted whole blood, with germline DNA additionally extracted. With chronic HBV infection, the patients were also treatment-naive.

Material: peripheral blood. This sequence joins TRBV14 and TRBJ1-5, with D possibly being TRBD1 (5 bases). This receptor was identified in a middle-aged man with primary liver carcinoma and hepatitis B virus infection. CDR3 protein: CASRRDLNQPHHF. The CDR3 DNA is TGTGCCAGCCGCCGGGACCTCAATCAGCCCCATCATTTT.